This T cell receptor beta chain was sequenced during a study of spatial heterogeneity in lung cancer. TCRdb called the 5' RACE reads again in MiXCR, with one record for every CDR3 protein. The sample lists some 39,000 distinct CDR3 sequences, roughly 7% occurring once. J lost 6 bases, V lost 0 bases, and 10 bases had no gene match. The CDR3 covers 17 residues. Germline CDR1 reads MGHRA; CDR2 reads YSYEKL. The time point: sample taken at primary tumor resection. Frozen PBMC, nontumor lung or tumor provided whole RNA, which was sequenced unsorted. This clonotype was sampled from a female donor with early-stage non-small cell lung cancer. This specimen consisted of PBMCs, obtained at surgery. This chain connects TRBV4-1 to TRBJ2-3; 9 positions match TRBD2. CDR3 in amino acids: CASSQERLAGPHDTQYF. CDR3 nucleotide sequence: TGCGCCAGCAGCCAAGAACGGCTAGCGGGGCCCCATGATACGCAGTATTTT.